One sample yielded the 30 T cell receptor beta chains listed below, sequenced in a study of blood T cell repertoires in COVID-19. Assay: immunoSEQ multiplex PCR; the TCRdb copy retains only in-frame clones and omits some. Of roughly 200,000 clones in the sample, about 87% were seen once. Sequences were obtained from peripheral blood. These receptors all come from a man in his forties or fifties with active or convalescent COVID-19.

The chain is built from TRBV27 and TRBJ1-6; 8 bases match TRBD1. The CDR3 is 16 residues long. Per the germline V gene, CDR1 is MNHEY and CDR2 is SMNVEV (reference sequence). J was trimmed by 10 bases and V by 5 bases; bases with no gene match: 13. CDR3 nucleotide sequence: TGTGCCAGCAGTCCCACCCGTGGACAGGGCGGATCACCCCTCCACTTT. It is translated as CASSPTRGQGGSPLHF.

CDR3 nucleotides: TGCGCCAGCAGTCCGCGACAGGGGGCTGCCAAAAACATTCAGTACTTC. Amino acids: CASSPRQGAAKNIQYF. V gene TRBV23-1 combines with J gene TRBJ2-4, with 10 bases matching TRBD1. TRBV23-1 is identified as an open reading frame with a role that is uncertain. V lost 4 bases to trimming and J lost 1 base; unmatched junction nucleotides: 4. The CDR3 has 16 amino acids.

The chain uses TRBV2 and TRBJ1-2; D may be TRBD1 (6 bases). Germline values: CDR1 SNHLY, CDR2 FYNNEI. With 1 base removed from V and 8 bases from J, the gap between germline ends came to 17 bases. This CDR3 is 15 amino acids long. The CDR3 is CASSEERTARKGYTF. In DNA form, the CDR3 reads TGTGCCAGCAGTGAAGAGAGGACAGCCAGGAAGGGCTACACCTTC.

V usage is TRBV7-6 and J usage is TRBJ2-3; 10 bases align to TRBD1. V gave up 6 bases and J gave up 0 bases; unmatched junction bases: 6. The germline gives CDR1 SGHVS, CDR2 FNYEAQ. The CDR3 is 16 residues long. The CDR3 DNA reads as TGTGCCAGCAGGGAGGGACAGGGGATAAGCACAGATACGCAGTATTTT. It translates to CASREGQGISTDTQYF.

This chain connects TRBV19 to TRBJ2-1; 13 bases line up with TRBD2. J was trimmed by 4 bases and V by 6 bases; bases with no gene match: 9. The germline CDR1 and CDR2 sequences are LNHDA and SQIVND (reference sequence). The CDR3 is 17 amino acids. CDR3 DNA: TGTGCCAGTAGGGCGACTAGCGGGGGGCTTACTTACAATGAGCAGTTCTTC. This gives the protein CASRATSGGLTYNEQFF.

CDR3 nucleotide sequence: TGTGCCAGCAGTAAAGGACATATAAATGGCATCGGGGAGCTGTTTTTT. Protein product: CASSKGHINGIGELFF. The chain combines TRBV6-1 with TRBJ2-2; a weak D match, TRBD1 (5 bases). The CDR3 loop spans 16 amino acids. Per germline, CDR1 MNHNS and CDR2 SASEGT. V lost 5 bases and J 7 bases, leaving 20 bases between the germline ends.

CDR3 sequence reads: CASSLGGSTGELFF. The CDR3 nucleotides read TGTGCCAGCAGCCTAGGGGGATCCACCGGGGAGCTGTTTTTT. The genes are TRBV5-5 and TRBJ2-2; D may be TRBD1 (6 bases). CDR1 is SGHKS and CDR2 is YYEKEE in the germline V gene (reference sequence). This CDR3 has 14 residues. The V gene lost 4 bases and the J gene lost 4 bases, with 11 bases spanning the gap.

The chain employs TRBV12-3 or TRBV12-4 and TRBJ1-3; TRBD1 might be the D (5 bases). The CDR3 is made up of 13 amino acids. CDR3 sequence: CGARGISGNTIYF. The CDR3 region has the DNA TGTGGGGCGCGGGGGATCTCTGGAAACACCATATATTTT.

The chain combines TRBV9 with TRBJ1-1; 8 bases are shared with TRBD1. The V gene's germline CDR1 is SGDLS and CDR2 YYNGEE. J lost 3 bases, V lost 3 bases, and 10 bases had no gene match. The CDR3 sequence is 16 residues long. This chain's CDR3 is CASSASIQGDDTEAFF. Here the CDR3 DNA reads TGTGCCAGCAGCGCCTCCATACAGGGGGACGACACTGAAGCTTTCTTT. Complete variable domain (other parts from reference TRBV9 and TRBJ1-1): DSGVTQTPKHLITATGQRVTLRCSPRSGDLSVYWYQQSLDQGLQFLIQYYNGEERAKGNILERFSAQQFPDLHSELNLSSLELGDSALYFCASSASIQGDDTEAFFGQGTRLTVV.

The J gene is TRBJ2-2, the V gene TRBV5-1, with 7 nucleotides matching TRBD1. The CDR3 has 15 residues. The V gene's germline CDR1 is SGHRS and CDR2 YFSETQ. Trimming removed 4 bases from V and 2 bases from J; junction bases left unmatched: 5. The CDR3 bases are TGCGCCAGCAGCCCCGGGACAGCTAACACCGGGGAGCTGTTTTTT. Translating it yields CASSPGTANTGELFF.

The rearrangement links TRBV25-1 to TRBJ1-4; maybe TRBD1 (5 bases). The CDR3 length is 16 residues. Trimming shortened V by 8 bases and J by 3 bases, and 19 bases separated the two germline ends. Germline CDR1 MGHDK, CDR2 SYGVNS. The CDR3 DNA reads as TGTGCCAGCGTCGCGGCGGGGCTGGGCCCTAATGAAAAACTGTTTTTT. This codes for CASVAAGLGPNEKLFF.

The chain joins TRBV9 to TRBJ2-1; the match to TRBD2 covers 10 bases. The CDR3 is 16 residues long. The V gene's germline CDR1 is SGDLS and CDR2 YYNGEE. V lost 4 bases and J lost 4; bases outside the gene matches: 8. The chain's CDR3 is CASSRTETSGYNEQFF. The CDR3 DNA is TGTGCCAGCAGCCGAACTGAGACTAGCGGGTACAATGAGCAGTTCTTC.

The gene calls are TRBV27 and TRBJ2-2; TRBD1 is a possible D gene (5 bases). CDR1 is MNHEY, CDR2 SMNVEV, per germline (reference sequence). The CDR3 sequence is 16 residues long. V gave up 7 bases and J gave up 0 bases, with 15 bases separating them. DNA of the CDR3: TGTGCCAGCAACCCACAGGACGTACCGAACACCGGGGAGCTGTTTTTT. Translation: CASNPQDVPNTGELFF.

This chain uses TRBV28 with TRBJ1-3; D uncertain. Per germline, CDR1 MDHEN and CDR2 SYDVKM. The CDR3 totals 15 residues. V was trimmed by 8 bases and J by 0 bases, leaving 14 bases between them. The CDR3 loop is CASSGGSLSGNTIYF. The CDR3 coding sequence is TGTGCCAGCTCAGGTGGTTCGCTCTCTGGAAACACCATATATTTT.

The chain couples TRBV5-1 to TRBJ1-4; the D is unclear. The V gene's germline CDR1 is SGHRS and CDR2 YFSETQ. Trimming removed 3 bases at V and 0 bases at J, with 9 bases between. This CDR3 is built from 15 residues. The CDR3: CASSSEVATNEKLFF. The CDR3 DNA follows: TGCGCCAGCAGCTCAGAGGTAGCAACTAATGAAAAACTGTTTTTT. Complete variable domain (other parts from reference TRBV5-1 and TRBJ1-4): KAGVTQTPRYLIKTRGQQVTLSCSPISGHRSVSWYQQTPGQGLQFLFEYFSETQRNKGNFPGRFSGRQFSNSRSEMNVSTLELGDSALYLCASSSEVATNEKLFFGSGTQLSVL.

This chain uses TRBV7-9 with TRBJ2-7, with 10 bases matching TRBD1. Germline V gene lookup returns CDR1 SEHNR and CDR2 FQNEAQ (reference sequence). The CDR3 loop spans 14 amino acids. V trimming: 5 bases; J trimming: 3 bases; junction bases outside the gene matches: 4. The CDR3 is CASSPGQGYYEQYF. DNA of the CDR3: TGTGCCAGCAGCCCGGGACAGGGGTACTACGAGCAGTACTTC.

The V and J genes are TRBV29-1 and TRBJ2-3; 7 bases map to TRBD1. This CDR3 has 13 residues. Trimming took 7 bases from V and 3 from J; bases not matched to a gene: 7. Per the germline V gene, CDR1 is SQVTM and CDR2 is ANQGSEA. CDR3 sequence (DNA): TGCAGCGCTCGACAGGGCGGTACAGATACGCAGTATTTT. Amino acids: CSARQGGTDTQYF.

The genes are TRBV6-5 and TRBJ1-6; a possible D gene is TRBD1 (5 bases). CDR1 is MNHEY and CDR2 is SVGAGI in the germline V gene. The CDR3 has 15 residues. Trimming stripped 6 bases from V and 9 bases from J, with 18 bases between. The CDR3 spells CASRRDNLGGSPLHF. The DNA for the CDR3 is TGTGCCAGCAGGAGAGACAACCTCGGGGGTTCACCCCTCCACTTT.

The V gene is TRBV30, the J gene TRBJ1-4; TRBD1 matches 9 bases. From germline, CDR1 is GTSNPN and CDR2 SVGIG (reference sequence). The CDR3 runs to 14 residues. J gave up 6 bases and V 8 bases, and 10 bases lay outside the gene matches. CDR3 nucleotides: TGTGCCGGACAGGGGTGGGGTGGGGATGAAAAACTGTTTTTT. It encodes CAGQGWGGDEKLFF.

V is TRBV6-2 or TRBV6-3 and J is TRBJ1-5, with D unclear. This CDR3 is 15 amino acids long. V lost 5 bases, J lost 1 base, and 12 bases lay in between. Germline V CDR1 and CDR2: MNHEY, SVGEGT. CDR3 region: CASSKGRVSNQPQHF. The CDR3 DNA sequence: TGTGCCAGCAGTAAAGGTCGGGTAAGCAATCAGCCCCAGCATTTT.

This clone showed up just once. The chain is built from TRBV5-4 and TRBJ2-3, with a weak D call TRBD2 (6 bases). The CDR3 sequence is 13 residues long. Per the germline V gene, CDR1 is SGHNT and CDR2 is YYREEE (reference sequence). Deletions cut 5 bases from V and 2 bases from J, with 9 bases between. CDR3 DNA sequence: TGTGCCAGCAGGCGGGACCCCACAGATACGCAGTATTTT. This translates into CASRRDPTDTQYF.

The chain is built from TRBV30 and TRBJ1-2; 7 nucleotides agree with TRBD1. CDR3 length equals 13 residues. Losses at the gene ends were 3 bases for V and 4 bases for J; bases not matched to a gene: 5. Germline V gives CDR1 GTSNPN, CDR2 SVGIG (reference sequence). The CDR3: CAWRRGRTYGYTF. The CDR3 DNA is TGTGCCTGGAGGAGGGGGCGGACCTATGGCTACACCTTC.

This clone appeared a few times. The chain carries TRBV5-1 and TRBJ1-1; tentatively, D is TRBD1 (6 bases). Trimming cost V 5 bases and J 2 bases, with 16 bases left between them. The CDR3 length is 15 residues. The germline gives CDR1 SGHRS, CDR2 YFSETQ. CDR3 DNA sequence: TGCGCCAGCAGTGGGTGGGGACACCTCAACACTGAAGCTTTCTTT. Amino acids: CASSGWGHLNTEAFF.

This clone has a single count. This chain uses TRBV27 with TRBJ1-2, with 8 bases matching TRBD1. CDR3 length: 14 residues. Germline values: CDR1 MNHEY, CDR2 SMNVEV (reference sequence). V shed 4 bases, J shed 6 bases, and the junction held 7 bases outside the gene matches. CDR3 sequence reads: CASSSQGGVNGYTF. In DNA, the CDR3 is TGTGCCAGCAGTTCACAGGGGGGGGTGAATGGCTACACCTTC.

The gene calls are TRBV24-1 and TRBJ1-5; 7 positions match TRBD1. Unmatched junction bases numbered 6, after V lost 4 bases and J lost 7 bases. Germline V lookup: CDR1 KGHDR, CDR2 SFDVKD. This CDR3 contains 14 residues. CDR3 coding DNA: TGTGCCACCAGTGACCCGACAGGGAGGCAGCCCCAGCATTTT. Amino acids: CATSDPTGRQPQHF.

The chain recombines TRBV11-2 with TRBJ2-7; TRBD2 might be the D (6 bases). V shed 1 base and J shed 6 bases, with 10 bases lying between them. The germline CDR1 and CDR2 sequences are SGHAT and FQNNGV. There are 13 residues in the CDR3. The CDR3 DNA reads TGTGCCAGCAGCTTAGCACTAGCCCTCGAGCAGTACTTC. It specifies CASSLALALEQYF.

The chain combines TRBV7-3 with TRBJ1-1; no reliable D call. CDR1 SGHTA and CDR2 FQGTGA come from the germline V gene. V lost 4 bases, J lost 1 base, and 7 bases lay in between. This CDR3 has 13 residues. CDR3 amino acids: CASSSERNTEAFF. Written as DNA, the CDR3 is TGTGCCAGCAGCTCGGAGAGGAACACTGAAGCTTTCTTT.

V is TRBV5-1 and J is TRBJ2-5; 8 bases are a match to TRBD2. Losses at the gene ends were 0 bases for V and 5 bases for J; bases not matched to a gene: 6. Germline assignment: CDR1 SGHRS and CDR2 YFSETQ. CDR3 length: 15 residues. The CDR3 nucleotides read TGCGCCAGCAGCTTGGGGGCGGGGGGCCCGGAGACCCAGTACTTC. As protein: CASSLGAGGPETQYF.

This chain joins TRBV12-5 and TRBJ1-6; D perhaps matches TRBD1 (6 bases). V was pared by 5 bases and J by 8 bases, with 16 bases between. Germline-derived CDR1 and CDR2 are LGHNT and FRNRAP. The CDR3 totals 15 residues. The CDR3 sequence is CASGPGGAVYSPLHF. Written as DNA, the CDR3 is TGTGCTAGTGGTCCCGGGGGGGCGGTTTATTCACCCCTCCACTTT.

This clone was seen only a few times. This rearrangement joins TRBV7-8 to TRBJ1-3, with TRBD1 matching 7 bases. Germline CDR1 is SGHVS and CDR2 is FQNEAQ. Trimming took 5 bases from V and 0 from J; bases not matched to a gene: 16. The CDR3 has 19 residues. CDR3 nucleotides: TGTGCCAGCAGCGCCGACAGGGTCCCCACCCACTCCTCTGGAAACACCATATATTTT. Protein: CASSADRVPTHSSGNTIYF.